The clone carrying this TCR beta chain was seen only a few times. As yet, its antigen is unknown. Other DNA sequences from this sample encode an identical CDR3 as well. The investigators reverse transcribed all of the isolated RNA, so they sequenced expressed TCRB transcripts. Sequencing used immunoSEQ multiplex PCR; TCRdb keeps in-frame clones, though not all of them. Of 160,000 or so clones in the sample, just over 9% were seen once. This sample was included in a study of beta chain features in type 1 diabetes. Sorting of CD4+ naive, central memory, regulatory and stem cell-like memory cells was performed via CD45RO/CCR7/CD25/CD127/CD95/CD27. Study observations and caveats: The naive, central memory and Treg TCRB repertoires looked more alike in patients than they did in healthy donors. All four CD4+ subsets of Type 1 diabetes patients contained TCRB CDR3s that were moderately but significantly shorter. Equally in patients and controls, shorter templates might have been favored by PCR.

Germline CDR1 is SGHTA and CDR2 is FQGNSA. V was trimmed by 5 bases and J by 1 base, leaving 8 bases between them. CDR3 length equals 13 residues. This chain connects TRBV7-2 to TRBJ1-2; possible D gene TRBD1, 5 bases. This sequence originates from a woman between 18 and 30 years old in good health. The sequencing input was central memory CD4+ T cells from blood. The CDR3 DNA sequence: TGTGCCAGCAGCCCTGACAGTAACTATGGCTACACCTTC. Encoded protein: CASSPDSNYGYTF.